These 26 T cell receptor beta chains share one sample of origin, sequenced in a study of regulatory T cells in long-lasting Graves disease. As for time point: newly diagnosed GD, antithyroid drugs for less than 3 months. PBMC-extracted RNA yielded the TCR library. TCR beta libraries were built with iRepertoire HTBI primers and Arm-PCR of CDR3 regions. TCRdb independently ran MiXCR on the multiplex PCR reads; one entry per CDR3 protein. The table shows approximately 560,000 distinct CDR3 sequences, with 16% occurring only once. The same data also contributed to another study, on T cells in Graves' hyperthyroidism and ophthalmopathy.

The source was peripheral blood mononuclear cells (PBMCs), collected at new diagnosis, from a patient treated with antithyroid drugs. Receptors were obtained from a young man with Graves disease.

This clonotype was detected ten times or more. V and J are TRBV20-1 and TRBJ2-7; 10 positions agree with TRBD2. The germline CDR1 and CDR2 sequences are DFQATT and SNEGSKA (reference sequence). The junction had 4 bases not matched to a gene; V was cut back by 2 bases and J by 3 bases. The CDR3 contains 14 residues. CDR3 nucleotide sequence: TGCAGTGCTAGATCTAGCGGGAGCCTCTACGAGCAGTACTTC. It codes for CSARSSGSLYEQYF.

A few counts support this clonotype. This may come from a read error, since a much larger clone is one base off. The V call is TRBV6-1, the J call TRBJ2-7; D is possibly TRBD1 (5 bases). The CDR3 length is 16 residues. Between the trimmed V and J ends, which lost 6 bases and 0 bases, there was a span of 18 bases. The germline V gene encodes CDR1 MNHNS and CDR2 SASEGT. The CDR3 coding sequence is TGTGCCAGCAGCGCCCCTGGGGCAGGCTTCTCCTACGAGCAGTACTTC. This translates into CASSAPGAGFSYEQYF.

CDR3 residues: CASSPSGYVSAKLFF. CDR3 bases: TGTGCCAGCTCACCGTCGGGTTATGTCTCAGCAAAACTGTTTTTT. This chain uses TRBV18 with TRBJ1-4; D ambiguous. The V end was cut by 3 bases, the J end by 10 bases, with 18 bases between. From germline, CDR1 is KGHSH and CDR2 LQKENI. The CDR3 is 15 residues long.

This clonotype has a single count. Being one base from a much bigger clone, this may be a read error. This chain links TRBV30 with TRBJ2-7; D may be TRBD2 (5 bases). Germline CDR1 GTSNPN, CDR2 SVGIG (reference sequence). The CDR3 has 11 amino acids. CDR3 protein: CDWSAEGEQYF. In DNA, the CDR3 is TGTGACTGGAGTGCTGAGGGCGAGCAGTACTTC.

The V call is TRBV10-3, the J call TRBJ1-5; D ambiguous. V lost 3 bases and J lost 5, with 8 bases in between. The V gene's germline CDR1 is ENHRY and CDR2 SYGVKD. The length of the CDR3 is 13 residues. Here the CDR3 reads CAISERNDQPQHF. As DNA, the CDR3 is TGTGCCATCAGTGAAAGGAACGATCAGCCCCAGCATTTT.

This clonotype was detected ten times or more. The chain employs TRBV28 and TRBJ2-5; D remains ambiguous. Germline-derived CDR1 and CDR2 are MDHEN and SYDVKM. V shed 5 bases and J shed 5 bases, with 12 bases lying between them. The CDR3 extends over 13 amino acids. CDR3 DNA: TGTGCCAGCAGTATTGTAGGACGGGAGACCCAGTACTTC. It translates to CASSIVGRETQYF. Based on the CDR3 plus reference TRBV28 and TRBJ2-5, the full variable domain is DVKVTQSSRYLVKRTGEKVFLECVQDMDHENMFWYRQDPGLGLRLIYFSYDVKMKEKGDIPEGYSVSREKKERFSLILESASTNQTSMYLCASSIVGRETQYFGPGTRLLVL.

This clonotype came up many times. This sequence joins TRBV12-3 or TRBV12-4 and TRBJ2-3, with 11 bases fitting TRBD2. Germline trimming cut 6 bases from V and 6 bases from J; bases unmatched to any gene: 8. The CDR3 is made up of 15 amino acids. CDR3: CASRPGLAVTDTQYF. In DNA form, the CDR3 reads TGTGCCAGCAGACCGGGACTAGCGGTAACTGATACGCAGTATTTT.

This clonotype was seen more than once but under ten times. The rearrangement links TRBV29-1 to TRBJ2-5; tentative D call: TRBD1 (5 bases). The CDR3 loop spans 14 amino acids. Deletions cut 1 base from V and 1 base from J, with 10 bases between. The germline gives CDR1 SQVTM, CDR2 ANQGSEA. DNA for the CDR3: TGCAGCGTTGAAGGGGGCCTAGTCCAAGAGACCCAGTACTTC. Protein: CSVEGGLVQETQYF.

The chain joins TRBV15 to TRBJ2-1; D gene unclear. Trimming pared 5 bases from V and 0 bases from J, leaving 11 bases between. The germline gives CDR1 LNHNV, CDR2 YYDKDF (reference sequence). CDR3 length: 15 residues. The CDR3 sequence: CATSLDLSSYNEQFF. The CDR3 DNA follows: TGTGCCACCAGCTTAGACCTGAGCTCCTACAATGAGCAGTTCTTC.

A word on this clonotype: With a much larger clone just one base away, this may be a read error. The chain links TRBV20-1 to TRBJ2-5, with TRBD1 matching 8 bases. The CDR3 totals 14 residues. The V gene end was trimmed by 5 bases and the J gene end by 4 bases; junction bases not matched to a gene: 9. Looked up from germline, CDR1 is DFQATT and CDR2 is SNEGSKA (reference sequence). The CDR3 DNA reads TGCAGTGCTGTGGACAGGGCCAGCGGAGAGACCCAGTACTTC. This gives the protein CSAVDRASGETQYF.

This clonotype was observed many times. This chain connects TRBV3-1 to TRBJ1-2; 9 bases fit TRBD1. CDR1 is LGHDT and CDR2 is YNNKEL in the germline V gene (reference sequence). The CDR3 runs 14 residues. After removal of 2 bases from V and 7 bases from J, the junction contained 5 bases not matched to a gene. The CDR3 protein is CASSQLQGAGGYTF. The CDR3 DNA reads TGTGCCAGCAGCCAACTACAGGGGGCGGGTGGCTACACCTTC.

The sample holds many counts of this clonotype. The gene calls are TRBV3-1 and TRBJ2-3; D perhaps matches TRBD2 (6 bases). Per germline, CDR1 LGHDT and CDR2 YNNKEL (reference sequence). This CDR3 is built from 17 residues. The V gene lost 1 base and the J gene lost 4 bases, with 18 bases spanning the gap. CDR3 sequence: CASSQVVGGSFADTQYF. CDR3 DNA sequence: TGTGCCAGCAGCCAAGTCGTCGGAGGGAGTTTTGCAGATACGCAGTATTTT.

About this clonotype itself: Since a much larger clone is just one base distant, this may be a read error. The genes are TRBV30 and TRBJ2-1, with D uncertain. V shed 4 bases and J shed 15 bases, with 19 bases lying between them. CDR3 length: 12 residues. The germline CDR1 and CDR2 sequences are GTSNPN and SVGIG (reference sequence). CDR3 in amino acids: CAWNVKGGSRFF. The CDR3 nucleotides read TGTGCCTGGAATGTAAAGGGTGGGTCTCGGTTCTTC.

Turning to this clonotype: This sequence may be a read error, since a much larger clone differs from it by one base. The chain employs TRBV20-1 and TRBJ2-1, with 7 bases fitting TRBD2. Trimming took 1 base from V and 1 from J; bases not matched to a gene: 10. The CDR3 contains 17 residues. Germline V CDR1 and CDR2: DFQATT, SNEGSKA (reference sequence). The CDR3 is CSARAGTIGRSYNEQFF. The CDR3 region has the DNA TGCAGTGCTAGAGCGGGGACGATCGGGAGGTCCTACAATGAGCAGTTCTTC.

This clonotype has only a few counts. The gene calls are TRBV29-1 and TRBJ1-2; 7 positions match TRBD1. CDR1 SQVTM and CDR2 ANQGSEA come from the germline V gene. This CDR3 region has 15 residues. V trimming: 6 bases; J trimming: 8 bases; junction bases outside the gene matches: 18. The DNA of the CDR3 is TGCAGCGTGCCGGGACCCTCAGAGGGGGCCCTAGGCTACACCTTC. Protein sequence: CSVPGPSEGALGYTF.

This clonotype was counted many times. The chain recombines TRBV12-3 or TRBV12-4 with TRBJ1-2, with D possibly being TRBD1 (6 bases). The CDR3 runs 14 residues. The V gene lost 3 bases and the J gene lost 8 bases, with 16 bases spanning the gap. The CDR3 region has the DNA TGTGCCAGCAGTTTTCCAGTAGGGGGTAGCGGCTACACCTTC. Its protein is CASSFPVGGSGYTF.

The rearrangement uses TRBV5-4 and TRBJ1-2, with unresolved D. The CDR3 has 14 amino acids. The V gene's germline CDR1 is SGHNT and CDR2 YYREEE (reference sequence). The V and J ends lost 3 bases and 0 bases respectively, with 9 bases between them. The chain's CDR3 is CASSSGISNYGYTF. For the CDR3, the DNA is TGTGCCAGCAGCTCAGGAATCTCTAACTATGGCTACACCTTC. Looking up the rest from reference TRBV5-4 and TRBJ1-2 gives the full variable domain: ETGVTQSPTHLIKTRGQQVTLRCSSQSGHNTVSWYQQALGQGPQFIFQYYREEENGRGNFPPRFSGLQFPNYSSELNVNALELDDSALYLCASSSGISNYGYTFGSGTRLTVV.

The chain is built from TRBV9 and TRBJ1-1; a possible D gene is TRBD1 (5 bases). V was cut by 0 bases and J by 2 bases, with 14 bases left in between. Germline V gives CDR1 SGDLS, CDR2 YYNGEE. This CDR3 has 16 residues. The CDR3 loop reads CASSVGPAGSNTEAFF. The CDR3 nucleotides are TGTGCCAGCAGCGTAGGGCCTGCAGGGTCAAACACTGAAGCTTTCTTT.

A few counts support this clonotype. This chain joins TRBV6-1 and TRBJ2-7; a possible D gene is TRBD1 (5 bases). The CDR3 runs 17 residues. Germline V lookup: CDR1 MNHNS, CDR2 SASEGT. Trimming took off 5 bases at V and 0 bases at J, with 20 bases between the two ends. The CDR3 protein is CASSKPRVGRVSYEQYF. As DNA, the CDR3 is TGTGCCAGCAGTAAGCCGAGAGTGGGCAGGGTCTCCTACGAGCAGTACTTC.

This sequence joins TRBV13 and TRBJ2-7, with 11 bases lining up with TRBD2. Germline values: CDR1 PRHDT, CDR2 FYEKMQ (reference sequence). Unmatched junction bases numbered 9, after V lost 4 bases and J lost 7 bases. CDR3 length equals 15 residues. CDR3 in DNA: TGTGCCAGCAGCTCGGGACTAGCGGTTTACAATGAGCAGTACTTC. It is translated as CASSSGLAVYNEQYF.

This clonotype has more than one count but fewer than ten. The chain has TRBV6-2 or TRBV6-3 and TRBJ1-5; weak D call: TRBD1 (5 bases). CDR3 length: 13 amino acids. Germline CDR1 and CDR2: MNHEY and SVGEGT. Trimming left V 7 bases short and J 1 base short, with 8 bases between. The CDR3 DNA sequence: TGTGCCAGCACCCGGGACAGCAATCAGCCCCAGCATTTT. Its translation is CASTRDSNQPQHF.

This clonotype was observed many times. The chain carries TRBV5-1 and TRBJ2-1; D is tentatively TRBD1 or TRBD2 (5 bases each). Trimming took off 1 base at V and 5 bases at J, with 10 bases between the two ends. Germline V gene lookup returns CDR1 SGHRS and CDR2 YFSETQ. The CDR3 length is 14 residues. CDR3 protein: CASSLLGGNNEQFF. The CDR3 DNA reads TGCGCCAGCAGCTTGCTTGGGGGAAACAATGAGCAGTTCTTC.

The table lists this clonotype with many counts. The rearrangement uses TRBV30 and TRBJ2-7; TRBD1 matches 11 bases. Per germline, CDR1 GTSNPN and CDR2 SVGIG (reference sequence). V trimming: 2 bases; J trimming: 2 bases; junction bases outside the gene matches: 2. This CDR3 comprises 14 residues. This CDR3 is CAWSKGQGAYEQYF. The CDR3 DNA is TGTGCCTGGAGTAAGGGACAGGGGGCCTACGAGCAGTACTTC.

This chain connects TRBV30 to TRBJ2-1; D unresolved. Trimming removed 0 bases from V and 5 bases from J, with 8 bases in between. The germline V gene encodes CDR1 GTSNPN and CDR2 SVGIG (reference sequence). This CDR3 has 13 amino acids. The CDR3 loop is CAWSVRNDNEQFF. In nucleotides, the CDR3 is TGTGCCTGGAGTGTACGTAACGACAATGAGCAGTTCTTC. The whole variable domain, filled in from reference TRBV30 and TRBJ2-1, reads SQTIHQWPATLVQPVGSPLSLECTVEGTSNPNLYWYRQAAGRGLQLLFYSVGIGQISSEVPQNLSASRPQDRQFILSSKKLLLSDSGFYLCAWSVRNDNEQFFGPGTRLTVL.

This clonotype has a count of ten or more. The DNA of the CDR3 is TGTGCCAGCAGCTTGGTGGCGAGAGACAGGGGCTCCAATCAGCCCCAGCATTTT. Amino acid sequence: CASSLVARDRGSNQPQHF. This chain joins TRBV5-5 and TRBJ1-5, with 8 bases aligning to TRBD1. The CDR3 has 18 amino acids. From germline, CDR1 is SGHKS and CDR2 YYEKEE (reference sequence). The V and J ends lost 0 bases and 3 bases, in that order; junction bases with no gene match: 11.

This chain uses TRBV7-9 with TRBJ2-3; perhaps TRBD1 as D (7 bases). V gave up 1 base and J gave up 9 bases, with 14 bases separating them. This CDR3 has 14 amino acids. Germline V gives CDR1 SEHNR, CDR2 FQNEAQ (reference sequence). The CDR3 sequence: CASSLVNPGGTQYF. Here the CDR3 DNA reads TGTGCCAGCAGCTTAGTCAATCCAGGGGGGACGCAGTATTTT.